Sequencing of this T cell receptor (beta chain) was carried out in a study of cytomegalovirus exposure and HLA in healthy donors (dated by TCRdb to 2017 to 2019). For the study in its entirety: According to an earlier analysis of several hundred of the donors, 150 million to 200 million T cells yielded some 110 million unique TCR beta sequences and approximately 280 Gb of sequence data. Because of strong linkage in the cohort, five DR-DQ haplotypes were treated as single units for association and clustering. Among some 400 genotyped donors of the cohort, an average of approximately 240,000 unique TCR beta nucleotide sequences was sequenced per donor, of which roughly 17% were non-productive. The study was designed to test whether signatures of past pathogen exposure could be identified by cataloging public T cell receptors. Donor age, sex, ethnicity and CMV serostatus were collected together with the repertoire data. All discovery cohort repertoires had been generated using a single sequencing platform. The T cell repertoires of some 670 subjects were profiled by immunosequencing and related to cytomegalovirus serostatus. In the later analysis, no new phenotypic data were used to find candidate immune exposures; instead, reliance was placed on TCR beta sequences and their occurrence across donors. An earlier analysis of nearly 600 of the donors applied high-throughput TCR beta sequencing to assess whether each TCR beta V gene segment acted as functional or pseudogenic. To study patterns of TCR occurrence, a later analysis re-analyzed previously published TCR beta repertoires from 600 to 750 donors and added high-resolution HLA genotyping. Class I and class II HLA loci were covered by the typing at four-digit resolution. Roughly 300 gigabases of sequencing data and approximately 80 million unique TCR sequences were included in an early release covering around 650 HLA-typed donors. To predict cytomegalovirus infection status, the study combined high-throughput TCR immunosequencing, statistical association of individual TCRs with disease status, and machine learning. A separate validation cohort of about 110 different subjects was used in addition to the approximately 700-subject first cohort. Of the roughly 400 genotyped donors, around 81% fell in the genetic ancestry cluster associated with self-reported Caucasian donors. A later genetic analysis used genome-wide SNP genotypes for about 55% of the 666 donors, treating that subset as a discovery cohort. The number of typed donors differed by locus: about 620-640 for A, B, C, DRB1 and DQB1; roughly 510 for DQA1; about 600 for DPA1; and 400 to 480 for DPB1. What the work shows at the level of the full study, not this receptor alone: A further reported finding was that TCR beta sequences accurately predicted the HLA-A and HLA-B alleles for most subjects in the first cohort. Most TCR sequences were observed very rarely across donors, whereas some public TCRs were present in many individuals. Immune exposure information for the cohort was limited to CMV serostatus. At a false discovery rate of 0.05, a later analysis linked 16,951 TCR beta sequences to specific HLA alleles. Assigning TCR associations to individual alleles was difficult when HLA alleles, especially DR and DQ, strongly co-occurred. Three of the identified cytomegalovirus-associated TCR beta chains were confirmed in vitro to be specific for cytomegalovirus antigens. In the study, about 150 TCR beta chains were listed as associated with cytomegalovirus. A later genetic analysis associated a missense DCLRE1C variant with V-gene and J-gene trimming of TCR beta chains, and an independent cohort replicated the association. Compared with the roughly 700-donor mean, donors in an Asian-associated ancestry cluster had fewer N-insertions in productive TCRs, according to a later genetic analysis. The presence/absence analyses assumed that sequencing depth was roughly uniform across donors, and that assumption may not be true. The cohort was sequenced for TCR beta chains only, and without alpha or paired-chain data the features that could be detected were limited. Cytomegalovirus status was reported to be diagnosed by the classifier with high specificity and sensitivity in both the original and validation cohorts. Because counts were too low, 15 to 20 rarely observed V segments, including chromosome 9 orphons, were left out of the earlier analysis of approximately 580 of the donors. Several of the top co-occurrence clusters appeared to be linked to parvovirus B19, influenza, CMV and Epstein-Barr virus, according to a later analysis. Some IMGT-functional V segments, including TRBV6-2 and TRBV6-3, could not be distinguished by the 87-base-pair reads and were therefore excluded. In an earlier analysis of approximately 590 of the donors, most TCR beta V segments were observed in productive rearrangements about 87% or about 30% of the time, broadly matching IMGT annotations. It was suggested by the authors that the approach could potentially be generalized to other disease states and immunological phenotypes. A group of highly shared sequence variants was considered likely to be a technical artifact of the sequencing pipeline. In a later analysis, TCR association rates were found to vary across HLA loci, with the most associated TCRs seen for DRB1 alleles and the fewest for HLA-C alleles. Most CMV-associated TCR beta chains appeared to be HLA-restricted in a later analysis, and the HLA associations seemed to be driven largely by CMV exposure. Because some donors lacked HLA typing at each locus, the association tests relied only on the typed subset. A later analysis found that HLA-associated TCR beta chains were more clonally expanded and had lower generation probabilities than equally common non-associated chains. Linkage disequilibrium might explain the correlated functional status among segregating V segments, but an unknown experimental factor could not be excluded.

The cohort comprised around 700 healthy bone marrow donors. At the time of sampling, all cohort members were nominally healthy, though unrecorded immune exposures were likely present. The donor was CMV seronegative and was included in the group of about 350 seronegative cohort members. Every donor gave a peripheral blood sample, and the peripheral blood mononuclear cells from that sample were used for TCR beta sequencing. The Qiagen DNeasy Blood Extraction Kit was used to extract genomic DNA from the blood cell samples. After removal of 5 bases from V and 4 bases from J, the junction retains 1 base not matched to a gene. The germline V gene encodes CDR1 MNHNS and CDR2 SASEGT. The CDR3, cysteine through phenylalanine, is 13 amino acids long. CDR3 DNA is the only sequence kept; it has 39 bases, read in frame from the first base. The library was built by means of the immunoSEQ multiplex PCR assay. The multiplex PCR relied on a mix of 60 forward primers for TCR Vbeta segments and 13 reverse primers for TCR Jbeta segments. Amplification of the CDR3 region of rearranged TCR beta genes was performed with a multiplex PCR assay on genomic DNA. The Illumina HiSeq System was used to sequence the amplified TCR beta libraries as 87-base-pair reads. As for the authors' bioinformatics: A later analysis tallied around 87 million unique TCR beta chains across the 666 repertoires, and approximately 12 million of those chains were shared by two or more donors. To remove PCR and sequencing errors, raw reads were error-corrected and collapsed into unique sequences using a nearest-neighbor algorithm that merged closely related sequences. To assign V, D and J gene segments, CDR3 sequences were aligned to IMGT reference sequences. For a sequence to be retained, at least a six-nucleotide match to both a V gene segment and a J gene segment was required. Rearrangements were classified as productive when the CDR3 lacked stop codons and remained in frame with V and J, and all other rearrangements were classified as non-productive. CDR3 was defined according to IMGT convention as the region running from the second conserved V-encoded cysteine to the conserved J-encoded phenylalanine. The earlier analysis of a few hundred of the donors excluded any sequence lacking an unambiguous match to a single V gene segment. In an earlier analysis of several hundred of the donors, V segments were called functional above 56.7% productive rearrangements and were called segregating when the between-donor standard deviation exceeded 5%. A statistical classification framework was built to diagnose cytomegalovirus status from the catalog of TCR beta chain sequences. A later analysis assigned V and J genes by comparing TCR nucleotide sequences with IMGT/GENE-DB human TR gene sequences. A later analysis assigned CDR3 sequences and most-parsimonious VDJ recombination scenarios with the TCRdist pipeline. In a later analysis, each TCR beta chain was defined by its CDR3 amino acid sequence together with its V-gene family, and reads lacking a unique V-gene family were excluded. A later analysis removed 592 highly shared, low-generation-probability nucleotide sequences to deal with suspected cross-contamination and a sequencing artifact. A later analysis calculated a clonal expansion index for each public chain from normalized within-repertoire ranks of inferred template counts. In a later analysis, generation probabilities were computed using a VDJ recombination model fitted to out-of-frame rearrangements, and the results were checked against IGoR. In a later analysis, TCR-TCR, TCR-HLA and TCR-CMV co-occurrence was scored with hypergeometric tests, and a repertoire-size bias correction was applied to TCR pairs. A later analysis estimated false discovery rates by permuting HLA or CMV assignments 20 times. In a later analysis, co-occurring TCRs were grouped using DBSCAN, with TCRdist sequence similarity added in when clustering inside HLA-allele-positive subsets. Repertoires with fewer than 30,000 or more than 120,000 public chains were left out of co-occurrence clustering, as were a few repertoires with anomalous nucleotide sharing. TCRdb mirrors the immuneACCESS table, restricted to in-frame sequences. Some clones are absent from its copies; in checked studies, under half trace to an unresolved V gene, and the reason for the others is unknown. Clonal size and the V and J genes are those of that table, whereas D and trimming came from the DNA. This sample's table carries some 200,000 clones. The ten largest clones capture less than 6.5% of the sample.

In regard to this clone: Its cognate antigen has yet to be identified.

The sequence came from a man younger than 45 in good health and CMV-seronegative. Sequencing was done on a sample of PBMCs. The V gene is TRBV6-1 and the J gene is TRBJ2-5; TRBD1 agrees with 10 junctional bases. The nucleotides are TGTGCCAGCAGTCGACAGGGGGCAGAGACCCAGTACTTC. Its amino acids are CASSRQGAETQYF.